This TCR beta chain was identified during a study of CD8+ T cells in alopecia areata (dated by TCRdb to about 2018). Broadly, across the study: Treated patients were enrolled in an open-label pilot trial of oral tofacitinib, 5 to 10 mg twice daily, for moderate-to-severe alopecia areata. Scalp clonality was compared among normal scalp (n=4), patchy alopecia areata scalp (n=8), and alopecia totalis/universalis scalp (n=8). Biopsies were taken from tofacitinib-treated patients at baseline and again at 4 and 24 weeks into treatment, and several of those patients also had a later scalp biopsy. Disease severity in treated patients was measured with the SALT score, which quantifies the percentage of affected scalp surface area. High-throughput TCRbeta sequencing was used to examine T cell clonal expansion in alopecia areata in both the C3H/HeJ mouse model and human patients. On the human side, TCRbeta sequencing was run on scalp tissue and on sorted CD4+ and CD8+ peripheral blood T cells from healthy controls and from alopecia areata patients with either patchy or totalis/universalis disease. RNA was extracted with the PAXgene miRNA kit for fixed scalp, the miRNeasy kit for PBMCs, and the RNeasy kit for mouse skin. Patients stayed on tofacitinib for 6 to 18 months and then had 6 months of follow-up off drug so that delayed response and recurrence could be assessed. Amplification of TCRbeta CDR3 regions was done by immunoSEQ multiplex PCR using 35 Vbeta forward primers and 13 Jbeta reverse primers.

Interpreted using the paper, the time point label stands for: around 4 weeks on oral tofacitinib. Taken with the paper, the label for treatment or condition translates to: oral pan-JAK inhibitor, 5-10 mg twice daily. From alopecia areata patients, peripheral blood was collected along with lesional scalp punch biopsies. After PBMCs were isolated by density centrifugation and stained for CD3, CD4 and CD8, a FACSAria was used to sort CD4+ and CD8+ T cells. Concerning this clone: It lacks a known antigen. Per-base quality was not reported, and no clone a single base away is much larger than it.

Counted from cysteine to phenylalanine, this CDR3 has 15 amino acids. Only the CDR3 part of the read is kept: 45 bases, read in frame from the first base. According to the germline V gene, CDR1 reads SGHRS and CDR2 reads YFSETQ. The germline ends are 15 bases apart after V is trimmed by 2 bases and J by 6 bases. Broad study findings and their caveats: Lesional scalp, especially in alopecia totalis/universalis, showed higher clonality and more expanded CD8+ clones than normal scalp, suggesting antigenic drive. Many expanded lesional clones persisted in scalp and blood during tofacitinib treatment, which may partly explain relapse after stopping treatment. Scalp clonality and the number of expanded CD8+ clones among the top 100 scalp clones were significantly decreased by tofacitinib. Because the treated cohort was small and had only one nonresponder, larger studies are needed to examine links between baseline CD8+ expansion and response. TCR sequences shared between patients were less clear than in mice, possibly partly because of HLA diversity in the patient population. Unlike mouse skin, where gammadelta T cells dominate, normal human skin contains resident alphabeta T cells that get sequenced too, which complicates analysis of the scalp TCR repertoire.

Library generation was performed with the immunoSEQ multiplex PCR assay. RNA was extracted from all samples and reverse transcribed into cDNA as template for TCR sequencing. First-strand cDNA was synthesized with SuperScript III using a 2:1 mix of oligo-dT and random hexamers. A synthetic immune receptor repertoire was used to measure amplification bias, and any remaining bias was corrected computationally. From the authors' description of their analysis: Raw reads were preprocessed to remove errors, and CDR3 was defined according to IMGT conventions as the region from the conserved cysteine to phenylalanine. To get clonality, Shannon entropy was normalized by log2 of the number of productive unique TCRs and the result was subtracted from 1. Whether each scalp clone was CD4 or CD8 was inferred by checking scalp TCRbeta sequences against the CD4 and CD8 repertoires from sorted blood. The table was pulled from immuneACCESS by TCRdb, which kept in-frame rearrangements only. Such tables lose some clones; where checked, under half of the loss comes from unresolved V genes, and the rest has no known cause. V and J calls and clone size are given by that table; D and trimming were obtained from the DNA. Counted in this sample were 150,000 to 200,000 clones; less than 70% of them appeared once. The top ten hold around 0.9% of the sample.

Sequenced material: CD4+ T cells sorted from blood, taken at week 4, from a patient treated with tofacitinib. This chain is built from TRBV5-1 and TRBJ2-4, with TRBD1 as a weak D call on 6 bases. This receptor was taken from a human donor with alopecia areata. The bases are TGCGCCAGCAGCTTTCTTCCGGGACAAGTAAACATTCAGTACTTC. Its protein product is CASSFLPGQVNIQYF. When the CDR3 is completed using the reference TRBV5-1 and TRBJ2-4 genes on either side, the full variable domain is KAGVTQTPRYLIKTRGQQVTLSCSPISGHRSVSWYQQTPGQGLQFLFEYFSETQRNKGNFPGRFSGRQFSNSRSEMNVSTLELGDSALYLCASSFLPGQVNIQYFGAGTRLSVL.